This T cell receptor beta chain was captured by sequencing in a study of blood T cell repertoires in COVID-19. Whole-study context: Sites in the United States, Italy and Spain provided acute and convalescent COVID-19 samples. PBMCs, B-cell-depleted T cells, or T cells were the source of the cDNA or gDNA that made up the material.

Original analysis: Amplification from reference gene primers served as the basis for estimated nucleated cell counts. Libraries were prepared by immunoSEQ multiplex PCR; TCRdb keeps only in-frame clonotypes and omits some of them. The D gene and trimming were derived from the DNA, and the V and J assignments and clone size from that table. The sample lists more than 250,000 clones; roughly 85% were seen once. Trimming cost V 7 bases and J 4 bases, with 13 bases left between them. Germline V gene lookup returns CDR1 SQVTM and CDR2 ANQGSEA. CDR3 length: 12 amino acids. The V gene is TRBV29-1, the J gene TRBJ1-2, with D possibly matching TRBD1 (6 bases). The clonotype comes from a man between 50 and 59 years old with active or convalescent COVID-19. Sequenced: peripheral blood. The CDR3, as DNA: TGCAGCGGAGGGGAGGGGGGCTATGGCTACACCTTC. Its translation: CSGGEGGYGYTF.